A selection of T cell receptor beta chains follows, all from one sample in a study of blood T cells in healthy people across ages. One entry per CDR3 protein results from TCRdb running MiXCR on the 5' RACE reads. This table holds approximately 1.5 million distinct CDR3 sequences, roughly 43% found once. The sequenced sample was blood. The receptor set was obtained from a woman aged 18-30 years in good health. Each CDR3 is given with its conserved first and last residue. D genes are given only for firm matches. Expanded clones get a size class; other rows say once, few or many, or leave the size out.

abundance: few
d_gene: TRBD1
j_gene: TRBJ2-3
v_gene: TRBV9
CDR3nt: TGTGCCAGCAGCGTAGCCCATATCGCGACAGGGGACCCAGATACGCAGTATTTT
CDR3aa: CASSVAHIATGDPDTQYF

abundance: .
d_gene: TRBD2
j_gene: TRBJ2-3
v_gene: TRBV27
CDR3nt: TGTGCCAGCAGTTTGTCAGCGGGGGTCACAGATACGCAGTATTTT
CDR3aa: CASSLSAGVTDTQYF

abundance: .
d_gene: .
j_gene: TRBJ2-4
v_gene: TRBV12-3/TRBV12-4
CDR3nt: TGTGCCAGCAGTTTTTTCCAGAAAAACATTCAGTACTTC
CDR3aa: CASSFFQKNIQYF

abundance: .
d_gene: .
j_gene: TRBJ1-2
v_gene: TRBV20-1
CDR3nt: .
CDR3aa: CSAAQGLYYGCTF

abundance: .
d_gene: .
j_gene: TRBJ2-1
v_gene: TRBV7-2
CDR3nt: TGTGCCAGCAGCCCTAGGGGGGTATCCTCCTACAATGAGCAGTTCTTC
CDR3aa: CASSPRGVSSYNEQFF

abundance: .
d_gene: .
j_gene: TRBJ1-1
v_gene: TRBV6-1
CDR3nt: TGTGCCAGCAGGCCCCGGCCCGACCCTGAAGCTTTCTTT
CDR3aa: CASRPRPDPEAFF

abundance: .
d_gene: .
j_gene: TRBJ2-7
v_gene: TRBV6-2/TRBV6-3
CDR3nt: TGTGCCAGCGAACGAGTGCCTAAGGGACGTCCTTCCTACGAGCAGTACTTC
CDR3aa: CASERVPKGRPSYEQYF

abundance: .
d_gene: TRBD1
j_gene: TRBJ2-4
v_gene: TRBV6-2/TRBV6-3
CDR3nt: TGTGCCAGCAGTTACTCGGGACAGTTAGCCAAAAACATTCAGTACTTC
CDR3aa: CASSYSGQLAKNIQYF

abundance: few
d_gene: TRBD2
j_gene: TRBJ2-3
v_gene: TRBV7-2
CDR3nt: TGTGCCACCTCTAGCGGGAGACTAGATACGCAGTATTTT
CDR3aa: CATSSGRLDTQYF

abundance: .
d_gene: .
j_gene: TRBJ1-6
v_gene: TRBV28
CDR3nt: TGTGCCAGCGGCTCTACCACCAATTCACCCCTCCACTTT
CDR3aa: CASGSTTNSPLHF

abundance: .
d_gene: .
j_gene: TRBJ1-2
v_gene: TRBV7-9
CDR3nt: TGTGCCAGCAGCCCTACGGTTCCCTATGGCTACACCTTC
CDR3aa: CASSPTVPYGYTF

abundance: .
d_gene: .
j_gene: TRBJ1-1
v_gene: TRBV7-2
CDR3nt: TGTGCCAGCAGAAACAGGGTGGAAGCTTTCTTT
CDR3aa: CASRNRVEAFF

abundance: few
d_gene: TRBD2
j_gene: TRBJ2-3
v_gene: TRBV2
CDR3nt: TGTGCCGGAACTAGCGGGAGATCAGATACGCAGTATTTT
CDR3aa: CAGTSGRSDTQYF

abundance: few
d_gene: .
j_gene: TRBJ2-1
v_gene: TRBV20-1
CDR3nt: TGCAGTGCTCGCCCCCCACAGGGAGGAGAGGTCAATGAGCAGTTCTTC
CDR3aa: CSARPPQGGEVNEQFF

abundance: .
d_gene: .
j_gene: TRBJ2-2
v_gene: TRBV19
CDR3nt: TGTGCCAGTATGAGGGGCCTGAACACCGGGGAGCTGTTTTTT
CDR3aa: CASMRGLNTGELFF

abundance: .
d_gene: .
j_gene: TRBJ2-7
v_gene: TRBV27
CDR3nt: TGTGCCAGTAAAACCGCGGACAGGGAGGGGATTTGGGCCTACGAGCAGTACTTC
CDR3aa: CASKTADREGIWAYEQYF

abundance: .
d_gene: TRBD2
j_gene: TRBJ2-7
v_gene: TRBV7-2
CDR3nt: TGTGCCAGCAGACCCCGACTAGCGGGGGAAGAGGCCCAGTACTTC
CDR3aa: CASRPRLAGEEAQYF

abundance: few
d_gene: .
j_gene: TRBJ2-7
v_gene: TRBV18
CDR3nt: TGTGCCAGCTCACCGACACCCACGACTTCAAGGGGCTACGAGCAGTACTTC
CDR3aa: CASSPTPTTSRGYEQYF

abundance: .
d_gene: TRBD1
j_gene: TRBJ1-1
v_gene: TRBV3-1
CDR3nt: TGTGCCAGCAGCCAAAGCGTAGGGGGACAGGCTTTCTTT
CDR3aa: CASSQSVGGQAFF

abundance: .
d_gene: TRBD2
j_gene: TRBJ2-5
v_gene: TRBV5-1
CDR3nt: TGCGCCAGCAAACTAGCGGGTCCACAAGAGACCCAGTACTTC
CDR3aa: CASKLAGPQETQYF

abundance: .
d_gene: .
j_gene: TRBJ1-4
v_gene: TRBV28
CDR3nt: TGTGCCGCCTATAGGGGACGTCCTAATGAAAAACTGTTTTTT
CDR3aa: CAAYRGRPNEKLFF

abundance: many
d_gene: .
j_gene: TRBJ2-5
v_gene: TRBV29-1
CDR3nt: TGCAGCGTTGACCGAGAGACCCAGTACTTC
CDR3aa: CSVDRETQYF

abundance: .
d_gene: .
j_gene: TRBJ2-5
v_gene: TRBV20-1
CDR3nt: TGCAGTGCACCTCGTCCCCGTGAGGGGGAGACCCAGTACTTC
CDR3aa: CSAPRPREGETQYF

abundance: .
d_gene: TRBD1
j_gene: TRBJ2-7
v_gene: TRBV15
CDR3nt: TGTGCCACCAGCGACAGGGATTCTATCGAGCAGTACTTC
CDR3aa: CATSDRDSIEQYF

abundance: many
d_gene: TRBD2
j_gene: TRBJ2-1
v_gene: TRBV5-1
CDR3nt: TGCGCCAGCAGCTTGCTAGCGGGGAACAATGAGCAGTTCTTC
CDR3aa: CASSLLAGNNEQFF

abundance: .
d_gene: .
j_gene: TRBJ2-5
v_gene: TRBV6-2/TRBV6-3
CDR3nt: TGTGCCAGCAGTTCTTCCTGGTCCCTAGGGGGAGAGGCCCAGTACTTC
CDR3aa: CASSSSWSLGGEAQYF

abundance: .
d_gene: TRBD2
j_gene: TRBJ2-3
v_gene: TRBV7-8
CDR3nt: TGTGCCAGCAGCCCCCTAGCGGGTAGCTCAGATACGCAGTATTTT
CDR3aa: CASSPLAGSSDTQYF

abundance: .
d_gene: .
j_gene: TRBJ2-7
v_gene: TRBV7-3
CDR3nt: TGTGCCAGCAGCGTACCAGGGGAGCATGAGCAGTACTTC
CDR3aa: CASSVPGEHEQYF

abundance: .
d_gene: TRBD2
j_gene: TRBJ2-1
v_gene: TRBV7-6
CDR3nt: TGTGCCAGCAGCTTAGGAGCGGGAAAGTCCTACAATGAGCAGTTCTTC
CDR3aa: CASSLGAGKSYNEQFF

abundance: few
d_gene: .
j_gene: TRBJ2-4
v_gene: TRBV7-2
CDR3nt: TGTGCCAGCAGCTCGGAAAGTATAGCCAAAAACATTCAGTACTTC
CDR3aa: CASSSESIAKNIQYF

abundance: .
d_gene: .
j_gene: TRBJ2-7
v_gene: TRBV15
CDR3nt: TGTGCCACCAGCAGAGTGGTGGGGCAGGGCGAGCAGTACTTC
CDR3aa: CATSRVVGQGEQYF

abundance: few
d_gene: TRBD1
j_gene: TRBJ2-5
v_gene: TRBV6-5
CDR3nt: TGTGCCAGCAGTTACTCGACAGGGGTGACAGAGACCCAGTACTTC
CDR3aa: CASSYSTGVTETQYF

abundance: .
d_gene: TRBD1
j_gene: TRBJ1-6
v_gene: TRBV7-2
CDR3nt: TGTGCCAGCAGCTCTCGACAGGGCCATTCACCCCTCCACTTT
CDR3aa: CASSSRQGHSPLHF

abundance: .
d_gene: .
j_gene: TRBJ2-7
v_gene: TRBV9
CDR3nt: TGTGCCGGCAGCGTAGTGGGAAACTCCTACGAGCAGTACTTC
CDR3aa: CAGSVVGNSYEQYF

abundance: few
d_gene: .
j_gene: TRBJ2-4
v_gene: TRBV4-2
CDR3nt: TGTGCCAGCAGCAGTTTGGTCGGGGCCCCCCTAGCCAAAAACATTCAGTACTTC
CDR3aa: CASSSLVGAPLAKNIQYF

abundance: .
d_gene: TRBD2
j_gene: TRBJ2-2
v_gene: TRBV7-3
CDR3nt: TGTGCCAGCAGCCAGGCGCGGGGGTCGAACACCGGGGAGCTGTTTTTT
CDR3aa: CASSQARGSNTGELFF

abundance: few
d_gene: .
j_gene: TRBJ2-5
v_gene: TRBV4-1
CDR3nt: TGCGCCAGCAGCCAAGATTTTCCCTTAGGGAAGGAGCAGTACTTC
CDR3aa: CASSQDFPLGKEQYF

abundance: few
d_gene: TRBD1
j_gene: TRBJ2-7
v_gene: TRBV29-1
CDR3nt: TGCAGCGTCAGGACAGGGTGGTACGAGCAGTACTTC
CDR3aa: CSVRTGWYEQYF

abundance: .
d_gene: TRBD2
j_gene: TRBJ2-1
v_gene: TRBV4-2
CDR3nt: TGTGCCAGCAGCCAAGATCCCTCCGGTGGACTAGGGACCTACGAGCAGTTCTTC
CDR3aa: CASSQDPSGGLGTYEQFF

abundance: .
d_gene: TRBD2
j_gene: TRBJ2-1
v_gene: TRBV7-2
CDR3nt: TGTGCCAGCAGCTCGGGACTAGCGGGAGGGCCTGACAATGAGCAGTTCTTC
CDR3aa: CASSSGLAGGPDNEQFF

abundance: .
d_gene: .
j_gene: TRBJ2-1
v_gene: TRBV7-2
CDR3nt: TGTGCCAGCAGTCTCGTTAGACCACGGGGACATGAGCAGTTCTTC
CDR3aa: CASSLVRPRGHEQFF

abundance: many
d_gene: .
j_gene: TRBJ2-1
v_gene: TRBV12-3/TRBV12-4
CDR3nt: TGTGCCAGCAGTAAGATTAGCGGTGAGCAGTTCTTC
CDR3aa: CASSKISGEQFF

abundance: .
d_gene: TRBD1
j_gene: TRBJ2-5
v_gene: TRBV5-5
CDR3nt: TGTGCCAGCAGCAGCCGCTGGACAGGGGAGACCCAGTACTTC
CDR3aa: CASSSRWTGETQYF

abundance: .
d_gene: .
j_gene: TRBJ1-4
v_gene: TRBV20-1
CDR3nt: TGCAGTGCTAGAGACCCTCTAGGGGGACGAAATTTAGAAAAACTGTTTTTT
CDR3aa: CSARDPLGGRNLEKLFF

abundance: .
d_gene: .
j_gene: TRBJ1-4
v_gene: TRBV4-1
CDR3nt: TGCGCCAGCAGCCAAGAAGGGTCGGGGCTGGGTGAAAAACTGTTTTTT
CDR3aa: CASSQEGSGLGEKLFF

abundance: .
d_gene: .
j_gene: TRBJ1-5
v_gene: TRBV7-2
CDR3nt: TGTGCCAGCAGCTTAGAGTTTGGGGTCTATAGCAATCAGCCCCAGCATTTT
CDR3aa: CASSLEFGVYSNQPQHF

abundance: many
d_gene: .
j_gene: TRBJ2-1
v_gene: TRBV6-2/TRBV6-3
CDR3nt: TGTGCCAGCATAACCGACGCACTCCGGGGCTACAATGAGCAGTTCTTC
CDR3aa: CASITDALRGYNEQFF

abundance: .
d_gene: .
j_gene: TRBJ2-1
v_gene: TRBV14
CDR3nt: TGTGCCCGCAGCCAAGGGACCCCTAGCTCCTACAATGAGCAGTTCTTC
CDR3aa: CARSQGTPSSYNEQFF